This T cell receptor (beta chain) appears in the sequencing data of a study of blood T cell repertoires in COVID-19. Study in general: Acute and convalescent COVID-19 specimens originated in the United States, Italy and Spain. The cDNA or gDNA used as material had been derived from T cells, B-cell-depleted T cells, or PBMCs.

In its sample, this clone was seen once. This CDR3 is 14 amino acids long. Germline values: CDR1 MNHEY, CDR2 SMNVEV (reference sequence). V lost 5 bases, J lost 1 base, and 4 bases stayed unmatched. Clones were sequenced by immunoSEQ multiplex PCR, and TCRdb holds only the in-frame ones, with some missing. This table has about 170,000 clones, 84% appearing once. The J gene is TRBJ1-1, the V gene TRBV27, with 7 bases aligning to TRBD1. The sequence was obtained from a man aged 35 to 55 who had recovered from COVID-19. Sequenced: peripheral blood. The DNA of the CDR3 is TGTGCCAGCAGTGTCCGACAGGGGAACACTGAAGCTTTCTTT. Its translation: CASSVRQGNTEAFF.